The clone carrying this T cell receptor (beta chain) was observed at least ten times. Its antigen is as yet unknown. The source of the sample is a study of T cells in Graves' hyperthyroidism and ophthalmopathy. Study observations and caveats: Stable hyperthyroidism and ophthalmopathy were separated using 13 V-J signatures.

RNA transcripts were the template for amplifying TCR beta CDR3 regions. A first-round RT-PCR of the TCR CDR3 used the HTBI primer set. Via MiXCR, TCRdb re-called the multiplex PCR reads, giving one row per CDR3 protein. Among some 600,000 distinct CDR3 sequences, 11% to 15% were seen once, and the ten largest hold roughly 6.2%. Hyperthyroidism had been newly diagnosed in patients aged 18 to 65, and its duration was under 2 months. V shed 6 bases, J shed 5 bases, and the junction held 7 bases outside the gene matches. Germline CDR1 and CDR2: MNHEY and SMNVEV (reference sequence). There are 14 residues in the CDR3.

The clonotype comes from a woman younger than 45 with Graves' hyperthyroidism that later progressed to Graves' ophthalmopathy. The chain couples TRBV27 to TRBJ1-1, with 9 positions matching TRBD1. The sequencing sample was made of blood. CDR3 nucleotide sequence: TGTGCCAGCAGGCGTACAGGGGGCGGGACTGAAGCTTTCTTT. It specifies CASRRTGGGTEAFF.